Below are 11 T cell receptor beta chains sequenced from a single sample in a study of blood T cell repertoires in COVID-19. The data were produced by immunoSEQ multiplex PCR, yet TCRdb's version contains in-frame clones alone and is incomplete. Of around 70,000 clones in the sample, 80% were seen once. The specimen sequenced was peripheral blood. The receptors here all came from a man aged 45-60 years with COVID-19, enrolled during active disease.

The chain combines TRBV7-3 with TRBJ2-6, with D possibly being TRBD2 (6 bases). V was trimmed by 0 bases and J by 2 bases, leaving 8 bases between them. The CDR3 runs to 16 residues. The V gene's germline CDR1 is SGHTA and CDR2 FQGTGA. This chain's CDR3 is CASSLTSGAGANVLTF. Written as DNA, the CDR3 is TGTGCCAGCAGCTTAACGTCGGGAGCTGGGGCCAACGTCCTGACTTTC. Looking up the rest from reference TRBV7-3 and TRBJ2-6 gives the full variable domain: GAGVSQTPSNKVTEKGKYVELRCDPISGHTALYWYRQSLGQGPEFLIYFQGTGAADDSGLPNDRFFAVRPEGSVSTLKIQRTERGDSAVYLCASSLTSGAGANVLTFGAGSRLTVL.

The chain couples TRBV5-6 to TRBJ2-6, with TRBD1 matching over 11 bases. J lost 4 bases, V lost 4 bases, and 7 bases had no gene match. Germline loops: CDR1 SGHDT, CDR2 YYEEEE. The CDR3 is 17 amino acids. In nucleotides, the CDR3 is TGTGCCAGCAGCCAGGACAGGGGGCGCTTCGGGGCCAACGTCCTGACTTTC. This translates into CASSQDRGRFGANVLTF.

This clone was seen once. The V gene is TRBV2, the J gene TRBJ2-7; 13 bases line up with TRBD2. This CDR3 has 17 amino acids. With 6 bases clipped from V and 7 bases from J, the junction kept 15 bases outside the gene matches. Germline lookup yields CDR1 SNHLY and CDR2 FYNNEI. The CDR3 DNA is TGTGCCAGCAGAGCTGGACTAGCGGGAGTGTTTGAGGGGGAGCAGTACTTC. Amino acid sequence: CASRAGLAGVFEGEQYF.

The rearrangement uses TRBV9 and TRBJ2-5; 10 bases line up with TRBD1. Losses at the gene ends were 0 bases for V and 4 bases for J; bases not matched to a gene: 9. The V gene's germline CDR1 is SGDLS and CDR2 YYNGEE. This CDR3 has 17 residues. CDR3 region: CASSVATTGTGVETQYF. Here the CDR3 DNA reads TGTGCCAGCAGCGTAGCTACGACCGGGACAGGGGTAGAGACCCAGTACTTC. The full variable domain, completed using reference TRBV9 and TRBJ2-5, is DSGVTQTPKHLITATGQRVTLRCSPRSGDLSVYWYQQSLDQGLQFLIQYYNGEERAKGNILERFSAQQFPDLHSELNLSSLELGDSALYFCASSVATTGTGVETQYFGPGTRLLVL.

This sequence joins TRBV19 and TRBJ1-2; the D gene is possibly TRBD1 (5 bases). This CDR3 region has 13 residues. V gave up 7 bases and J gave up 3 bases, with 12 bases separating them. CDR1 and CDR2 (germline): LNHDA, SQIVND (reference sequence). CDR3 residues: CASIGREDYGYTF. The DNA of the CDR3 is TGTGCCAGTATTGGCAGGGAGGACTATGGCTACACCTTC.

The V call is TRBV10-3, the J call TRBJ2-1; 9 positions match TRBD2. The CDR3 has 12 residues. Losses at the gene ends were 10 bases for V and 9 bases for J; bases not matched to a gene: 7. Germline CDR1 reads ENHRY; CDR2 reads SYGVKD. CDR3 amino acids: CATTGLAAEQFF. In DNA, the CDR3 is TGTGCCACCACGGGACTAGCCGCTGAGCAGTTCTTC.

V is TRBV25-1 and J is TRBJ2-3; D not resolved. The CDR3 runs to 12 residues. Germline V lookup: CDR1 MGHDK, CDR2 SYGVNS. V dropped 6 bases and J dropped 2 bases, with 6 bases sitting between them. The CDR3: CASRHTTDTQYF. The CDR3 DNA is TGTGCCAGCAGACATACCACAGATACGCAGTATTTT.

The chain carries TRBV5-1 and TRBJ2-2, with D perhaps TRBD1 (5 bases). From germline, CDR1 is SGHRS and CDR2 YFSETQ. The CDR3 spans 15 residues. With 2 bases removed from V and 0 bases from J, the gap between germline ends came to 8 bases. As DNA, the CDR3 is TGCGCCAGCAGCTTAGCAGGGTCGAACACCGGGGAGCTGTTTTTT. Translation gives CASSLAGSNTGELFF.

The rearrangement uses TRBV14 and TRBJ2-1; D is uncertain. Trimming took 4 bases from V and 6 from J, leaving 16 bases between them. The length of the CDR3 is 15 residues. The V gene's germline CDR1 is SGHDN and CDR2 FVKESK. The CDR3 is CASSRKGGYFNEQFF. The CDR3 nucleotides read TGTGCCAGCAGCCGCAAAGGCGGATATTTCAATGAGCAGTTCTTC.

V and J are TRBV5-1 and TRBJ2-7; 9 bases align to TRBD1. The V gene's germline CDR1 is SGHRS and CDR2 YFSETQ. CDR3 length: 15 amino acids. The ends lost 4 bases at V and 2 bases at J; junction bases unmatched: 7. CDR3 coding DNA: TGCGCCAGCAGCCCAGGGACAGGGAGGGCCTACGAGCAGTACTTC. Protein sequence: CASSPGTGRAYEQYF.

The CDR3 DNA follows: TGTGCCAGCAGTTCTAGCACCGGGGAGCTGTTTTTT. Its translation is CASSSSTGELFF. This chain connects TRBV28 to TRBJ2-2; the D is unclear. Germline assignment: CDR1 MDHEN and CDR2 SYDVKM. V lost 4 bases, J lost 4 bases, and 4 bases lay in between. This CDR3 contains 12 residues.